This T cell receptor (beta chain) was found in a study of PD-1 blockade in classical Hodgkin lymphoma. Study findings and constraints: The causes of the repertoire differences, possibly disease activity or prior therapy, remain undefined. Baseline diversity in complete responders resembled that of newly diagnosed patients.

This clone was seen more than once but under ten times. Its specificity is not known. All trial patients relapsed after autologous stem cell transplantation. TCRdb's copy holds only in-frame clones and misses some; the assay was immunoSEQ multiplex PCR. Counted here are roughly 16,000 clones, 65% to 85% occurring once; the ten biggest clones make up around 37%. The CDR3 length is 14 residues. With V trimmed by 5 bases and J by 1 base, 3 bases remained unmatched. Germline V gene data show CDR1 as SGHTA and CDR2 as FQGTGA. The sequence came from a human donor with classical Hodgkin lymphoma. Sequencing used peripheral blood mononuclear cells (PBMCs), obtained before the second cycle of nivolumab. This chain joins TRBV7-3 and TRBJ2-3, with TRBD1 matching 7 bases. CDR3: CASSTQGGTDTQYF. CDR3 nucleotide sequence: TGTGCCAGCAGCACCCAGGGGGGCACAGATACGCAGTATTTT. The full variable domain, completed using reference TRBV7-3 and TRBJ2-3, is GAGVSQTPSNKVTEKGKYVELRCDPISGHTALYWYRQSLGQGPEFLIYFQGTGAADDSGLPNDRFFAVRPEGSVSTLKIQRTERGDSAVYLCASSTQGGTDTQYFGPGTRLTVL.